This paragraph reports one TCR beta chain. As yet, its antigen is unknown. Exclusion of a patient followed from autoimmune disease history or systemic immunosuppression. Data came from immunoSEQ multiplex PCR; TCRdb stores just in-frame clones and leaves some out. The sample includes around 67,000 clones, approximately 80% seen only once; the top ten take about 0.75%. The data belong to a study of OX40 agonist ivuxolimab in advanced cancers. General study findings and limits: Dose levels from 0.1 to 3.0 mg/kg saw CD4+ and CD8+ blood T cells expand clonally by week 6.

The sample here was CD4+ or CD8+ T cells sorted from blood, taken in a trial of the OX40 agonist ivuxolimab. This clonotype originated in an adult with an advanced solid tumor such as melanoma, head and neck, liver or kidney cancer.

The CDR3: CASRGDGPQHF. In DNA, the CDR3 is TGTGCCAGCAGGGGGGATGGGCCCCAGCATTTT. V gene TRBV6-1 combines with J gene TRBJ1-5; weak D call: TRBD1 (5 bases). The CDR3 is 11 residues long. Germline loops: CDR1 MNHNS, CDR2 SASEGT. V was pared by 6 bases and J by 9 bases, with 9 bases between.